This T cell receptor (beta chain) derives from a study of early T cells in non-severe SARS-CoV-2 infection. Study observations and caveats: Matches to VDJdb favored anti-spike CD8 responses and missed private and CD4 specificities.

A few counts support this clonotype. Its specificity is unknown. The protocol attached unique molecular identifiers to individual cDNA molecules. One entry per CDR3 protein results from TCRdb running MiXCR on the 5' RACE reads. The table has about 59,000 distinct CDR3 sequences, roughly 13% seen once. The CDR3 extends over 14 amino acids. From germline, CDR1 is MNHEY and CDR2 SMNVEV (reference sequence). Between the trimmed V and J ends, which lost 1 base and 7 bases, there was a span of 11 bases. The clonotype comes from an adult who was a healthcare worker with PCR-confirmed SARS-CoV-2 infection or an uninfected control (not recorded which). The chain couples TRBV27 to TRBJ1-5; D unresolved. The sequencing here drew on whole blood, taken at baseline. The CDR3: CASSLLGGRQPQHF. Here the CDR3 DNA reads TGTGCCAGCAGTTTATTAGGAGGCCGACAGCCCCAGCATTTT.